This is a list of T cell receptor beta chains from one sample in a study of blood T cell repertoires in COVID-19. Sequencing used immunoSEQ multiplex PCR; TCRdb keeps in-frame clones, though not all of them. The sample has a few hundred thousand clones, roughly 90% seen once. Material: peripheral blood. The origin of the receptors is a man aged 55 to 70 with acute or convalescent COVID-19. Both conserved end residues are part of each CDR3. A D gene is named only where the DNA matches it firmly. Size tells how often a clone was seen (once, few, many) or the class of an expanded clone, and some rows leave it out.

abundance | j_gene | len | v_gene | d_gene | CDR3aa | CDR3nt
. | TRBJ2-2 | 16 | TRBV7-3 | . | CASSSSGRTNTGELFF | TGTGCCAGCAGCTCTTCCGGGAGAACGAACACCGGGGAGCTGTTTTTT
. | TRBJ2-7 | 13 | TRBV29-1 | TRBD2 | CSVRGGHNYEQYF | TGCAGCGTTCGCGGGGGGCACAACTACGAGCAGTACTTC
. | TRBJ1-3 | 15 | TRBV14 | . | CASSAPWGLGNTIYF | TGTGCCAGCAGCGCCCCGTGGGGGCTGGGAAACACCATATATTTT
. | TRBJ2-2 | 13 | TRBV6-5 | . | CASFSLRQGELFF | TGTGCCAGCTTTTCTCTACGGCAGGGAGAGCTGTTTTTT
. | TRBJ1-1 | 14 | TRBV6-5 | . | CASISDPGNTEAFF | TGTGCCAGCATCTCTGACCCAGGGAACACTGAAGCTTTCTTT
. | TRBJ1-1 | 11 | TRBV30 | . | CAWSRATEAFF | TGTGCCTGGAGCCGAGCTACTGAAGCTTTCTTT
. | TRBJ2-3 | 16 | TRBV19 | . | CASSVEHHESTDTQYF | TGTGCCAGTAGTGTCGAGCACCATGAAAGCACAGATACGCAGTATTTT
. | TRBJ1-4 | 16 | TRBV25-1 | TRBD1 | CASSEWRGQDSEKLFF | TGTGCCAGCAGTGAATGGCGAGGACAGGACTCCGAAAAACTGTTTTTT
. | TRBJ2-1 | 14 | TRBV6-5 | TRBD2 | CASSQRESYNEQFF | TGTGCCAGCAGCCAGCGGGAGTCCTACAATGAGCAGTTCTTC
. | TRBJ2-1 | 14 | TRBV2 | TRBD2 | CASTPTSGDNEQFF | TGTGCCAGCACCCCGACTAGCGGAGACAATGAGCAGTTCTTC
. | TRBJ2-7 | 16 | TRBV11-2 | . | CASSPPQGSVSYEQYF | TGTGCCAGCAGCCCACCACAGGGCTCCGTCTCCTACGAGCAGTACTTC
. | TRBJ2-2 | 13 | TRBV6-2/TRBV6-3 | . | CASSLLTGGELFF | TGTGCCAGCAGCCTGCTGACAGGTGGGGAGCTGTTTTTT
. | TRBJ2-5 | 13 | TRBV7-3 | . | CASSLPGTETQYF | TGTGCCAGCAGCTTACCAGGGACTGAGACCCAGTACTTC
. | TRBJ2-7 | 14 | TRBV30 | . | CAWSVVARGNEQYF | TGTGCCTGGAGTGTAGTGGCGCGGGGAAACGAGCAGTACTTC
few | TRBJ2-7 | 15 | TRBV6-2/TRBV6-3 | TRBD1 | CASSLDREFSYEQYF | TGTGCCAGCAGTTTGGACAGGGAGTTTTCCTACGAGCAGTACTTC
. | TRBJ1-3 | 16 | TRBV5-1 | TRBD1 | CASSLTDRVAGNTIYF | TGCGCCAGCAGCTTGACGGACAGGGTGGCAGGAAACACCATATATTTT
. | TRBJ1-2 | 16 | TRBV28 | TRBD1 | CASSPTGLRANYGYTF | TGTGCCAGCAGTCCGACAGGGCTCAGAGCTAACTATGGCTACACCTTC
. | TRBJ2-7 | 15 | TRBV7-9 | TRBD1 | CASIDHGQGTYEQYF | TGTGCCAGCATCGATCACGGACAGGGTACCTACGAGCAGTACTTC
. | TRBJ1-5 | 14 | TRBV25-1 | TRBD1 | CASSELNRGQPQHF | TGTGCCAGCAGTGAATTGAACAGGGGTCAGCCCCAGCATTTT
. | TRBJ2-3 | 15 | TRBV19 | . | CASSILPSVGDTQYF | TGTGCCAGTAGTATACTTCCCAGCGTAGGAGATACGCAGTATTTT
. | TRBJ2-5 | 16 | TRBV28 | TRBD1 | CASSPTRGQGQETQYF | TGTGCCAGCAGTCCCACCCGAGGACAGGGGCAAGAGACCCAGTACTTC
. | TRBJ2-1 | 14 | TRBV7-2 | TRBD2 | CASSTGLGNNEQFF | TGTGCCAGCAGCACGGGACTAGGGAACAATGAGCAGTTCTTC
. | TRBJ1-6 | 15 | TRBV7-2 | . | CASTPRSRSNSPLHF | TGTGCCAGCACCCCTCGGAGCCGCTCTAATTCACCCCTCCACTTT
. | TRBJ2-1 | 16 | TRBV4-2 | TRBD2 | CASSQGGTSLRNEQFF | TGTGCCAGCAGCCAAGGGGGGACTAGCCTTCGGAATGAGCAGTTCTTC
. | TRBJ2-1 | 18 | TRBV4-2 | TRBD2 | CASSPTSIQREGHNEQFF | TGTGCCAGCAGCCCGACCTCTATTCAGCGGGAGGGCCACAATGAGCAGTTCTTC
. | TRBJ1-5 | 16 | TRBV5-5 | . | CASSFGGFLGNQPQHF | TGTGCCAGCAGCTTCGGAGGGTTCTTGGGCAATCAGCCCCAGCATTTT
. | TRBJ2-7 | 16 | TRBV24-1 | TRBD2 | CATSGPGLAGSYEQYF | TGTGCCACCAGTGGCCCGGGACTAGCGGGATCCTACGAGCAGTACTTC
. | TRBJ2-1 | 14 | TRBV6-2/TRBV6-3 | TRBD2 | CASSYSLAMDEQFF | TGTGCCAGCAGTTACTCACTAGCGATGGATGAGCAGTTCTTC
once | TRBJ1-2 | 13 | TRBV19 | . | CASLAPPNYGYTF | TGTGCCAGTCTCGCGCCTCCTAACTATGGCTACACCTTC
. | TRBJ2-7 | 15 | TRBV3-1/TRBV3-2 | . | CASSQDPDRAYEQYF | TGTGCCAGCAGCCAAGATCCGGACAGAGCCTACGAGCAGTACTTC
. | TRBJ1-5 | 13 | TRBV6-5 | . | CASSLDRNQPQHF | TGTGCCAGCTCCCTCGACAGAAATCAGCCCCAGCATTTT
. | TRBJ2-5 | 13 | TRBV29-1 | TRBD1 | CSAGTGSQETQYF | TGCAGCGCAGGGACAGGGAGTCAAGAGACCCAGTACTTC
. | TRBJ2-4 | 14 | TRBV3-1/TRBV3-2 | . | CASSQDRIREIQYF | TGTGCCAGCAGCCAAGATCGTATTCGGGAGATTCAGTACTTC
few | TRBJ1-4 | 16 | TRBV5-5 | TRBD1 | CASSLAGGTGNEKLFF | TGTGCCAGCAGCTTGGCAGGGGGTACAGGGAATGAAAAACTGTTTTTT
once | TRBJ2-1 | 16 | TRBV7-6 | . | CASSLDAGSSYNEQFF | TGTGCCAGCAGCTTAGACGCAGGAAGCTCCTACAATGAGCAGTTCTTC
. | TRBJ1-1 | 13 | TRBV29-1 | . | CSVEASQNTEAFF | TGCAGCGTTGAAGCGAGTCAGAACACTGAAGCTTTCTTT
. | TRBJ2-1 | 16 | TRBV4-2 | TRBD2 | CASSQDSASGRAEQFF | TGTGCCAGCAGCCAAGATTCGGCTAGCGGGAGGGCTGAGCAGTTCTTC
. | TRBJ2-7 | 13 | TRBV18 | . | CASSAGENYEQYF | TGTGCCAGCTCCGCAGGGGAAAACTACGAGCAGTACTTC
. | TRBJ1-1 | 13 | TRBV6-5 | . | CATRGFQGSEAFF | TGTGCCACAAGGGGGTTTCAAGGGAGTGAAGCTTTCTTT
. | TRBJ2-5 | 17 | TRBV10-3 | TRBD2 | CAISEGPSGGLQETQYF | TGTGCCATCAGCGAGGGTCCTAGCGGAGGCCTCCAAGAGACCCAGTACTTC
. | TRBJ1-6 | 13 | TRBV6-5 | . | CASSFPSGRPLHF | TGTGCCAGCAGTTTCCCCTCCGGTCGACCCCTCCACTTT
. | TRBJ2-1 | 13 | TRBV9 | . | CASSVGGVDEQFF | TGTGCCAGCAGCGTAGGTGGAGTGGATGAGCAGTTCTTC
. | TRBJ2-5 | 15 | TRBV7-8 | . | CASSFAGEGGKTQYF | TGTGCCAGCAGCTTTGCGGGGGAGGGGGGGAAGACCCAGTACTTC
few | TRBJ2-5 | 13 | TRBV6-5 | TRBD2 | CASSRAGVETQYF | TGTGCCAGCAGTCGGGCGGGGGTGGAGACCCAGTACTTC
. | TRBJ1-6 | 15 | TRBV7-9 | . | CASSLVQGSNSPLHF | TGTGCCAGCAGCTTAGTTCAGGGGAGTAATTCACCCCTCCACTTT
. | TRBJ2-2 | 17 | TRBV4-2 | TRBD2 | CASSQGTSGSGTGELFF | TGTGCCAGCAGCCAAGGGACTAGCGGGAGTGGGACCGGGGAGCTGTTTTTT
once | TRBJ2-7 | 14 | TRBV5-6 | . | CASSLGQGGKVQYF | TGTGCCAGCAGCCTCGGACAGGGAGGGAAGGTGCAGTACTTC
few | TRBJ2-7 | 16 | TRBV27 | TRBD1 | CASSLGRQGSSYEQYF | TGTGCCAGCAGTTTAGGGAGACAGGGGAGCTCCTACGAGCAGTACTTC
. | TRBJ2-7 | 15 | TRBV11-3 | TRBD2 | CASSFIAGGPIEQYF | TGTGCCAGCAGCTTTATAGCGGGAGGGCCGATCGAGCAGTACTTC
. | TRBJ2-7 | 13 | TRBV5-6 | . | CASSLRGSDEQYF | TGTGCCAGCAGCTTAAGGGGGAGCGACGAGCAGTACTTC